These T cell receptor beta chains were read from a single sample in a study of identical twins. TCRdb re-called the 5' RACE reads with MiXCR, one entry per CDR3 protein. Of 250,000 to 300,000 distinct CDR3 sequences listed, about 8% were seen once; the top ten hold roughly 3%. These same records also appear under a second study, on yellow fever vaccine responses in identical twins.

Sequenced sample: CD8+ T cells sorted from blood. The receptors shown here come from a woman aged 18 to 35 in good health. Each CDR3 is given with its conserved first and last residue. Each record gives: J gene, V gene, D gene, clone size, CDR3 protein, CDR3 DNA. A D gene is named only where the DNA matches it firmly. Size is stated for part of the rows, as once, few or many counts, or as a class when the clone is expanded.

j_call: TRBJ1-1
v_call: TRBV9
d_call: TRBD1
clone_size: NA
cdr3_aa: CASSGEGANTVNTEAFF
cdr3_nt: TGTGCCAGCAGCGGAGAGGGGGCCAATACAGTGAACACTGAAGCTTTCTTT

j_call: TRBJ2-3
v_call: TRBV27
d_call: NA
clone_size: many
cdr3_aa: CASSSIKEEGDTQYF
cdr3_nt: TGTGCCAGCAGTTCCATTAAGGAGGAAGGGGATACGCAGTATTTT

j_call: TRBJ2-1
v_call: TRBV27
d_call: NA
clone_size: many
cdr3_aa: CASSPGTGAYEQFF
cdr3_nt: TGTGCCAGCAGTCCCGGGACCGGGGCTTACGAGCAGTTCTTC

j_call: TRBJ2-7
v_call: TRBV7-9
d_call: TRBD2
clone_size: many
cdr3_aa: CASIGLVPHEQYF
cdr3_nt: TGTGCCAGCATCGGACTAGTCCCCCACGAGCAGTACTTC

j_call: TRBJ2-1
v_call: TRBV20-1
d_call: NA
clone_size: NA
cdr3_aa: CSASRPGGGSEQFF
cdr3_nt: TGCAGTGCTAGCCGACCGGGTGGGGGGTCTGAGCAGTTCTTC

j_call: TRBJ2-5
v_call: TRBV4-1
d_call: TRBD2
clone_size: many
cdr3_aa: CASSPLAGEETQYF
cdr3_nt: TGCGCCAGCAGCCCCCTAGCGGGAGAAGAGACCCAGTACTTC

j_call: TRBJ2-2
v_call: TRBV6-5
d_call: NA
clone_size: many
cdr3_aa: CASSYGGETGELFF
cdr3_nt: TGTGCCAGCAGTTACGGCGGGGAAACCGGGGAGCTGTTTTTT

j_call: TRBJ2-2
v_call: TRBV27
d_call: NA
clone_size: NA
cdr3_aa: CASSFRDLGGELFF
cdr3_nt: TGTGCCAGCAGTTTTCGAGATCTTGGCGGGGAGCTGTTTTTT

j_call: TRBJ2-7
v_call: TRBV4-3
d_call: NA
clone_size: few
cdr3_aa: CASSQSQGYYEQYF
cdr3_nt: TGCGCCAGCAGCCAATCGCAGGGCTACTACGAGCAGTACTTC

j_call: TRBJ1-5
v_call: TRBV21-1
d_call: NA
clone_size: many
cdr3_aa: CASSKGEAINQPQHF
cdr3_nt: TGTGCCAGCAGCAAAGGCGAAGCTATCAATCAGCCCCAGCATTTT

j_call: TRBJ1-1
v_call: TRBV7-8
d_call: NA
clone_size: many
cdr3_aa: CASSADMNTEAFF
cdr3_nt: TGTGCCAGCAGCGCGGACATGAACACTGAAGCTTTCTTT

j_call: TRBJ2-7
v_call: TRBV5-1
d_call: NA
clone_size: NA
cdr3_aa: CASSLVIAPTYEQYF
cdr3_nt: TGCGCCAGCAGCTTGGTTATTGCCCCAACCTACGAGCAGTACTTC

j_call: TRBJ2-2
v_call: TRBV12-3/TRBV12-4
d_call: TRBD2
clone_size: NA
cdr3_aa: CASTHTAGVYTGELFF
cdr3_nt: TGTGCCAGCACCCACACGGCGGGAGTCTACACCGGGGAGCTGTTTTTT

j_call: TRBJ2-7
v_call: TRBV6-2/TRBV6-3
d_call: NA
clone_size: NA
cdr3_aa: CASRDLSYEQYF
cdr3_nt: TGTGCCAGCAGGGACTTATCCTACGAGCAGTACTTC

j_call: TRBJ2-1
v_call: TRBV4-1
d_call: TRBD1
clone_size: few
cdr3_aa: CASSQVLVAGGDEQFF
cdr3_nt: TGCGCCAGCAGCCAAGTACTAGTGGCAGGGGGCGATGAGCAGTTCTTC

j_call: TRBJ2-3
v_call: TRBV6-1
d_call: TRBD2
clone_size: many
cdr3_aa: CASSGLAGGPDTQYF
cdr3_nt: TGTGCCAGCAGTGGACTAGCGGGGGGGCCAGATACGCAGTATTTT

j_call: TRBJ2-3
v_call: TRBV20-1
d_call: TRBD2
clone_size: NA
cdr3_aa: CSNGLAGYTDTQYF
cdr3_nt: TGCAGTAATGGACTAGCGGGGTACACAGATACGCAGTATTTT

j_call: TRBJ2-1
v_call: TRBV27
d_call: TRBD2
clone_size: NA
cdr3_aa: CAGSYGGANNEQFF
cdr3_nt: TGTGCCGGCAGTTACGGGGGGGCCAACAATGAGCAGTTCTTC

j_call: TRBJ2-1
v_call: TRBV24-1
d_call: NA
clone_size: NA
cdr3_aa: CATSDLAVDNEQFF
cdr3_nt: TGTGCCACCAGTGATTTGGCGGTTGACAATGAGCAGTTCTTC

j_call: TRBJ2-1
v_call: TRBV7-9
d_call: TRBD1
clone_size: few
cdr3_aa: CASRAGTGYYNEQFF
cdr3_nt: TGTGCCAGCAGAGCCGGGACAGGGTACTACAATGAGCAGTTCTTC

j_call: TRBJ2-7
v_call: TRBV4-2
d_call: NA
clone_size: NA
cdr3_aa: CASSQVRGSPYEQYF
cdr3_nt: TGTGCCAGCAGCCAAGTTCGGGGCAGCCCCTACGAGCAGTACTTC

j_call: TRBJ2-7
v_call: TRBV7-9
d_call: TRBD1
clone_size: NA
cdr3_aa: CASSLEGQNSYEQYF
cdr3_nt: TGTGCCAGCAGCTTAGAGGGACAGAACTCCTACGAGCAGTACTTC

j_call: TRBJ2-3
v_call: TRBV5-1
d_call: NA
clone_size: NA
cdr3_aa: CASSLVFRADTQYF
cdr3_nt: TGCGCCAGCAGCTTGGTCTTCAGGGCAGATACGCAGTATTTT

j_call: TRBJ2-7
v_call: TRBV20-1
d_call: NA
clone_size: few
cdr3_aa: CSGRPGKGYEQYF
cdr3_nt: TGCAGTGGTAGACCGGGAAAGGGGTACGAGCAGTACTTC

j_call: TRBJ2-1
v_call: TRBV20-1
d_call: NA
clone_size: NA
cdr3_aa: CSARDGYYNEQFF
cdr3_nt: TGCAGTGCTAGAGATGGATACTACAATGAGCAGTTCTTC

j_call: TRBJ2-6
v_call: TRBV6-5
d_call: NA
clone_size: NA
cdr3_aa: CASSYGASPSGANVLTF
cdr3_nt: TGTGCCAGCAGTTACGGGGCTAGTCCCTCTGGGGCCAACGTCCTGACTTTC

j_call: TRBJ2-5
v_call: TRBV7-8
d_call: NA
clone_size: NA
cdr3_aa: CASSLLSGYQETQYF
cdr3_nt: TGTGCCAGCAGCCTTCTTTCGGGGTACCAAGAGACCCAGTACTTC